In this sample, the clone carrying this TCR beta chain turned up once. This entry is derived from a study of blood T cells in healthy people across ages. The authors ran a second PCR of 7 to 11 cycles using a sample-barcoded 5' primer and a J-beta primer mix. Paired-end reads containing CDR3 totaled no fewer than 3 million for each sample. TCRdb passed the 5' RACE reads through MiXCR, listing each CDR3 protein once. This sample yields 450,000 to 700,000 distinct CDR3 sequences, of which 27% are seen a single time; approximately 18% belongs to the top ten. The draw of peripheral blood yielded around 9.6 milliliters from each donor. The germline CDR1 and CDR2 sequences are MDHEN and SYDVKM. The CDR3 runs 17 residues.

The TCR comes from a woman in her 70s in good health. The chain joins TRBV28 to TRBJ2-5, with 9 positions matching TRBD1. The better agreement between TRBJ2-7 and the DNA end casts doubt on the J call. Sequencing was carried out using blood. The CDR3 protein is CATLVLMRGTGKDEQYF. In DNA form, the CDR3 reads TGTGCCACCTTAGTTCTCATGCGGGGGACAGGGAAGGACGAGCAGTACTTC.